The 15 T cell receptor beta chains below all came from one sample that was sequenced in a study of control samples from healthy donors and cancer patients. Sequencing was performed with immunoSEQ multiplex PCR; in TCRdb, only in-frame clones are kept and a portion is missing. The table includes over 100,000 clones, approximately 90% detected once. What was sequenced was blood. These receptors were collected from a human donor in good health. The donor label of this sample is uncertain.

The rearrangement uses TRBV9 and TRBJ2-3; TRBD2 aligns across 9 bases. J lost 6 bases, V lost 0 bases, and 11 bases had no gene match. The length of the CDR3 is 17 residues. The germline CDR1 and CDR2 sequences are SGDLS and YYNGEE. Here the CDR3 DNA reads TGTGCCAGCAGCGTAGGAAATCGGAGCGGGGGGACTGATACGCAGTATTTT. Its protein product is CASSVGNRSGGTDTQYF. Together with reference TRBV9 and TRBJ2-3, the CDR3 gives the full variable domain: DSGVTQTPKHLITATGQRVTLRCSPRSGDLSVYWYQQSLDQGLQFLIQYYNGEERAKGNILERFSAQQFPDLHSELNLSSLELGDSALYFCASSVGNRSGGTDTQYFGPGTRLTVL.

The J gene is TRBJ1-5, the V gene TRBV28; 8 bases fit TRBD1. This CDR3 has 16 amino acids. From germline, CDR1 is MDHEN and CDR2 SYDVKM. Germline trimming cut 5 bases from V and 5 bases from J; bases unmatched to any gene: 11. The CDR3 sequence: CASSKPGTGPYQPQHF. DNA for the CDR3: TGTGCCAGCAGTAAACCGGGGACAGGACCTTATCAGCCCCAGCATTTT.

The rearrangement links TRBV10-2 to TRBJ2-7; D is unresolved. Germline lookup yields CDR1 WSHSY and CDR2 SAAADI. Between the trimmed V and J ends, which lost 4 bases and 6 bases, there was a span of 10 bases. CDR3 length: 12 amino acids. CDR3 coding DNA: TGCGCCAGCAGTGGTTACCCCGGCGAGCAGTACTTC. This sequence encodes CASSGYPGEQYF.

The genes are TRBV6-5 and TRBJ2-5; 9 nucleotides agree with TRBD1. With V trimmed by 6 bases and J by 1 base, 3 bases remained unmatched. The CDR3 sequence is 14 residues long. Per germline, CDR1 MNHEY and CDR2 SVGAGI. The CDR3 loop is CASSLGQGQETQYF. Written as DNA, the CDR3 is TGTGCCAGCAGCCTGGGACAGGGCCAAGAGACCCAGTACTTC.

As for this clone: The germline gene is not matched at one end of the junction; a read error may be the cause. J is TRBJ1-3 and V is TRBV9; D is possibly TRBD1 (6 bases). Germline V gene lookup returns CDR1 SGDLS and CDR2 YYNGEE. The CDR3 extends over 17 amino acids. This chain's CDR3 is CATSPGRGGVFGNTIYF. The DNA for the CDR3 is TGTGCCACCAGCCCAGGAAGGGGGGGGGTCTTTGGAAACACCATATATTTT.

The rearrangement joins TRBV19 to TRBJ2-2; TRBD1 is a possible D gene (7 bases). Germline V gene sequence: CDR1 LNHDA, CDR2 SQIVND (reference sequence). The CDR3 runs to 16 residues. V lost 5 bases, J lost 6 bases, and 19 bases lay in between. CDR3 in amino acids: CASSESQGGYPGELFF. In nucleotides, the CDR3 is TGTGCCAGTAGTGAGAGTCAGGGGGGTTATCCCGGGGAGCTGTTTTTT.

V gene TRBV27 combines with J gene TRBJ1-6, with TRBD1 identical over 8 bases. The CDR3 is 14 amino acids. In germline, CDR1 is MNHEY, CDR2 SMNVEV (reference sequence). V lost 7 bases and J lost 6; bases outside the gene matches: 5. Written as DNA, the CDR3 is TGTGCCAGCACCAGGGGGCTCGGTAATTCACCCCTCCACTTT. Translating it yields CASTRGLGNSPLHF.

For this clone: The same CDR3 is also encoded by other DNA sequences in this sample. This chain joins TRBV12-3 or TRBV12-4 and TRBJ1-5; D may be TRBD1 (5 bases). V dropped 2 bases and J dropped 4 bases, with 6 bases sitting between them. The CDR3 runs to 13 residues. CDR3 residues: CASSLKGNQPQHF. The DNA for the CDR3 is TGTGCCAGCAGTTTAAAGGGGAATCAGCCCCAGCATTTT.

The chain carries TRBV5-1 and TRBJ1-4, with a possible D match to TRBD1 (5 bases). The germline CDR1 and CDR2 sequences are SGHRS and YFSETQ. The CDR3 runs 16 residues. V lost 7 bases and J lost 5, with 21 bases in between. Here the CDR3 DNA reads TGCGCCAGCTCGCAGACCACCGGGACCGGGAATGAAAAACTGTTTTTT. Protein sequence: CASSQTTGTGNEKLFF.

This chain links TRBV6-5 with TRBJ1-2; 7 bases are a match to TRBD1. Per the germline V gene, CDR1 is MNHEY and CDR2 is SVGAGI. The CDR3 contains 15 residues. After removal of 7 bases from V and 1 base from J, the junction contained 9 bases not matched to a gene. The CDR3 sequence is CASTLQGRGNYGYTF. In DNA form, the CDR3 reads TGTGCCAGCACCCTACAGGGGAGGGGTAACTATGGCTACACCTTC.

The gene calls are TRBV4-2 and TRBJ2-5; D possibly corresponds to TRBD2 (6 bases). The CDR3 covers 14 residues. Trimming shortened V by 3 bases and J by 5 bases, and 13 bases separated the two germline ends. Germline values: CDR1 LGHNA, CDR2 YNFKEQ. CDR3 in DNA: TGTGCCAGCAGCCAGGAGGGACTGATCGAGACCCAGTACTTC. Translation: CASSQEGLIETQYF.

V and J are TRBV5-1 and TRBJ1-1, with 9 bases that match TRBD1. Germline CDR1 is SGHRS and CDR2 is YFSETQ. Trimming removed 1 base from V and 9 bases from J; junction bases left unmatched: 7. This CDR3 spans 14 amino acids. DNA of the CDR3: TGCGCCAGCAGCTTGACAGGGGGCGCGGGGCAAGCTTTCTTT. The encoded protein is CASSLTGGAGQAFF.

The rearrangement uses TRBV6-1 and TRBJ1-5; perhaps TRBD1 as D (6 bases). Germline values: CDR1 MNHNS, CDR2 SASEGT. This CDR3 contains 14 residues. Deletions cut 2 bases from V and 2 bases from J, with 7 bases between. CDR3 loop: CASSESGGNQPQHF. CDR3 nucleotide sequence: TGTGCCAGCAGTGAATCAGGGGGCAATCAGCCCCAGCATTTT.

CDR3 in DNA: TGTGCCTGGAGTGTAAAGGATAGGGGCACAGATACGCAGTATTTT. Protein sequence: CAWSVKDRGTDTQYF. This rearrangement joins TRBV30 to TRBJ2-3, with D hard to call. Trimming removed 0 bases from V and 1 base from J, with 11 bases in between. The length of the CDR3 is 15 residues. CDR1 and CDR2 from the germline V gene are GTSNPN and SVGIG (reference sequence).

CDR3 protein: CASSLSGGSGELFF. CDR3 DNA: TGTGCCAGCAGCTTATCGGGGGGCTCCGGGGAGCTGTTTTTT. The chain carries TRBV11-2 and TRBJ2-2, with D possibly matching TRBD2 (7 bases). The CDR3 runs 14 residues. In germline, CDR1 is SGHAT, CDR2 FQNNGV. The ends were cut back, 2 bases at V and 6 bases at J, with 10 bases in the middle.